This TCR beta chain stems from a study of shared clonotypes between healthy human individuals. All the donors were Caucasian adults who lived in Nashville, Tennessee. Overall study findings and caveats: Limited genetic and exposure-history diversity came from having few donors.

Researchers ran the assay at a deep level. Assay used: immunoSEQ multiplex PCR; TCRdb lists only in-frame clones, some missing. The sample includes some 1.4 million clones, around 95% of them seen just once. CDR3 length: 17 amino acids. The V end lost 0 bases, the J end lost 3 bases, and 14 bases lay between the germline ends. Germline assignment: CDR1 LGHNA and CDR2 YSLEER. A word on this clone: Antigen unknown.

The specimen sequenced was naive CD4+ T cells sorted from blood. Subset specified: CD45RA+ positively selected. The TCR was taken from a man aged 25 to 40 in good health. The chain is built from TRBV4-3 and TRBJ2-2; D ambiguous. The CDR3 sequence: CASSQDSPEVDTGELFF. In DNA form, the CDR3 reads TGCGCCAGCAGCCAAGATAGTCCCGAGGTGGACACCGGGGAGCTGTTTTTT.